This TCR beta chain comes out of a study of T cells in Graves' hyperthyroidism and ophthalmopathy. Notes on the study in general: Most expanded thyroid clonotypes above 0.001 recurred in blood. In validation, the model predicted ophthalmopathy. These predictions came a median roughly seven months before onset. From stable hyperthyroidism, ophthalmopathy was set apart by a 13 V-J model.

Isolation of PBMCs was performed on around 9.3 ml fresh peripheral blood. This clonotype was counted ten times or more. Its matching antigen is unknown. Germline assignment: CDR1 PRHDT and CDR2 FYEKMQ (reference sequence). The J segment lost 7 bases and the V segment lost 2 bases, leaving 2 bases of the junction unmatched. The CDR3 is 12 residues long. Amplified regions were TCR beta CDR3 sequences from RNA transcripts. First-round RT-PCR targeting the TCR CDR3 was performed with the HTBI primer set. Using its own MiXCR run on the multiplex PCR reads, TCRdb lists one record per CDR3 protein. The sample includes approximately 570,000 distinct CDR3 sequences, around 20% of them seen just once.

The sequencing sample was made of blood. This sequence joins TRBV13 and TRBJ2-7, with 7 nucleotides matching TRBD2. This TCR came from a man in his forties with Graves' ophthalmopathy. CDR3 sequence (DNA): TGTGCCAGCAGCTTAACCGGGAGGGAGCAGTACTTC. Its protein is CASSLTGREQYF.